The present T cell receptor (beta chain) was sequenced within a study of cytomegalovirus exposure and HLA in healthy donors. The V gene end was trimmed by 6 bases and the J gene end by 7 bases; junction bases not matched to a gene: 7. Germline V gene sequence: CDR1 MDHEN, CDR2 SYDVKM. The CDR3 has 13 amino acids. General observations from the study: Rare sequences made up most TCRs, while some public TCRs were found in many donors. Previously analyzed data showed that most TCR beta V segments were productive at a frequency of about 87% or about 30%. Three chains linked to CMV were shown in vitro to be specific for CMV antigens. Later work showed greater clonal expansion in HLA-associated TCR beta chains than in equally common others.

For this clone: Its antigen remains unknown.

A multiplex PCR was run with 60 Vbeta primers and 13 Jbeta primers. Clones were sequenced by immunoSEQ multiplex PCR, and TCRdb holds only the in-frame ones, with some missing. The repertoire has under 250,000 clones, around 80% of them found once; the top ten carry around 3.9%. The sample comprised PBMCs. The sequence was obtained from a male donor in good health and CMV-seronegative. This sequence joins TRBV28 and TRBJ2-5; 8 bases line up with TRBD1. DNA of the CDR3: TGTGCCAGCAGGGGACAGGCGGCGGGGACCCAGTACTTC. This gives the protein CASRGQAAGTQYF.